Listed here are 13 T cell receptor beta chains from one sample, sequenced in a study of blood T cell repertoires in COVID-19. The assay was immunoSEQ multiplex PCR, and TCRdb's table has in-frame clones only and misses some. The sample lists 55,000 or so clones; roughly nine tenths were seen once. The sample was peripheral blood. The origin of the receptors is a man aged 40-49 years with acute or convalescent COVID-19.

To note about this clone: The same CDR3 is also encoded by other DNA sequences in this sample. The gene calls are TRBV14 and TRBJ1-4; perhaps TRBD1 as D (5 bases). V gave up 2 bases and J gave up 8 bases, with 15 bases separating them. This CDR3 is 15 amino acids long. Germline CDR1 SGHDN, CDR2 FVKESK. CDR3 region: CASSQRTGLREKLFF. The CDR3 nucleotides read TGTGCCAGCAGCCAAAGAACAGGCCTTCGGGAAAAACTGTTTTTT.

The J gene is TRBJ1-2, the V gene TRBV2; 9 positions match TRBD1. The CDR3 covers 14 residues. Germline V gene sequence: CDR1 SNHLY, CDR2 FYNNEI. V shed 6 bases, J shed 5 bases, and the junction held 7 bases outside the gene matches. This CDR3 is CASRGTGRNYGYTF. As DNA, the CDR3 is TGTGCCAGCAGAGGGACAGGGAGGAATTATGGCTACACCTTC. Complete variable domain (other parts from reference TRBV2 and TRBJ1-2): EPEVTQTPSHQVTQMGQEVILRCVPISNHLYFYWYRQILGQKVEFLVSFYNNEISEKSEIFDDQFSVERPDGSNFTLKIRSTKLEDSAMYFCASRGTGRNYGYTFGSGTRLTVV.

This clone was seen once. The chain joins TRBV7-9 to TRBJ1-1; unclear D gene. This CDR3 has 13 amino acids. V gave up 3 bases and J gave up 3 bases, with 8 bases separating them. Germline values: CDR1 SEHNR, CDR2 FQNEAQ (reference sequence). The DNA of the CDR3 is TGTGCCAGCAGCTTCGTTACAGACACTGAAGCTTTCTTT. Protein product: CASSFVTDTEAFF. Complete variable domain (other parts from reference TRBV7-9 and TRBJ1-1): DTGVSQNPRHKITKRGQNVTFRCDPISEHNRLYWYRQTLGQGPEFLTYFQNEAQLEKSRLLSDRFSAERPKGSFSTLEIQRTEQGDSAMYLCASSFVTDTEAFFGQGTRLTVV.

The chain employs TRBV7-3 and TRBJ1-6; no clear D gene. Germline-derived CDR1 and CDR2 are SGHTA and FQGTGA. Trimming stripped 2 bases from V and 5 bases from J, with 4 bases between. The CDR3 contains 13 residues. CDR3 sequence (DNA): TGTGCCAGCAGCTTAGACAATAATTCACCCCTCCACTTT. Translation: CASSLDNNSPLHF.

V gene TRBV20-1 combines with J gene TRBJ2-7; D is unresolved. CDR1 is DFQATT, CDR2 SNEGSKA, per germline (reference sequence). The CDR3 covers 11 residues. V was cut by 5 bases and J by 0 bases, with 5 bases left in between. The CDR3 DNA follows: TGCAGTGCTGCACACTCCTACGAGCAGTACTTC. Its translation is CSAAHSYEQYF.

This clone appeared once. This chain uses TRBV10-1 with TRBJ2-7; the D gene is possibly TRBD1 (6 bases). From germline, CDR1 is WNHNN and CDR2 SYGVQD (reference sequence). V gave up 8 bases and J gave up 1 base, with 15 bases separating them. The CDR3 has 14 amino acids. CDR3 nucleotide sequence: TGCGCCAGCCGGCCCTCAGGGGCATCCTACGAGCAGTACTTC. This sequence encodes CASRPSGASYEQYF.

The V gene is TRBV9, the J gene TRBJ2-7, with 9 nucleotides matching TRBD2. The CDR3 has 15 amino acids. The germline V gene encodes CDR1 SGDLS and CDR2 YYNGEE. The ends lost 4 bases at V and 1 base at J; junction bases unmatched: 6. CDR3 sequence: CASSPSGRHSYEQYF. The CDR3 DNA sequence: TGTGCCAGCAGCCCAAGCGGGAGGCATTCCTACGAGCAGTACTTC.

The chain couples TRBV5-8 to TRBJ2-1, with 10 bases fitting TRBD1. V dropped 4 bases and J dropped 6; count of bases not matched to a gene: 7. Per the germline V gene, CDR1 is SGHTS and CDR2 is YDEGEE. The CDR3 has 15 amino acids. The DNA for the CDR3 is TGTGCCAGCAGCCAGATTGGGACAGGGGTCAATGAGCAGTTCTTC. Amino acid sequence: CASSQIGTGVNEQFF.

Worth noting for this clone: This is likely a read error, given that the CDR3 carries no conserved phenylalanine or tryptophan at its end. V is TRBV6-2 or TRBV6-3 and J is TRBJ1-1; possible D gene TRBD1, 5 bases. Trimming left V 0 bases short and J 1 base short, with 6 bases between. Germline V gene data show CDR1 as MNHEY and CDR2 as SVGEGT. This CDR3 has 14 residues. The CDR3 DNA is TGTGCCAGCAGTTACTCGAGGGGGAACACTGAAGCTTTCTCT. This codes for CASSYSRGNTEAFS.

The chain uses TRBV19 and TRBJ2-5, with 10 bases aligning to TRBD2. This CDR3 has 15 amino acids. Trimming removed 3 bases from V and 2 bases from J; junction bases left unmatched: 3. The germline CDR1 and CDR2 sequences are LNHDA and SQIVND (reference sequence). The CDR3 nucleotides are TGTGCCAGTAGTATGACTAGCGGGTGGCAAGAGACCCAGTACTTC. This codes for CASSMTSGWQETQYF.

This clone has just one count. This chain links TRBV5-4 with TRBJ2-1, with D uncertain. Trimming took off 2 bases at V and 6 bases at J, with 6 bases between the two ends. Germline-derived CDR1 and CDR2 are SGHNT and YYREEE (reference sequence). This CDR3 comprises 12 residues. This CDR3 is CASSLSPNEQFF. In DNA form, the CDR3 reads TGTGCCAGCAGCTTAAGCCCCAATGAGCAGTTCTTC.

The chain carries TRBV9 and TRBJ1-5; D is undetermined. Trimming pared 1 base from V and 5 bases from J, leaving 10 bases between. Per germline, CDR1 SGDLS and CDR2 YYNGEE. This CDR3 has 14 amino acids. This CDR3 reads CASSVKYRDQPQHF. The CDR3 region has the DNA TGTGCCAGCAGCGTAAAGTACCGAGATCAGCCCCAGCATTTT. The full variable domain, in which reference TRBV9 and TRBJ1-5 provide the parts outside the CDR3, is DSGVTQTPKHLITATGQRVTLRCSPRSGDLSVYWYQQSLDQGLQFLIQYYNGEERAKGNILERFSAQQFPDLHSELNLSSLELGDSALYFCASSVKYRDQPQHFGDGTRLSIL.

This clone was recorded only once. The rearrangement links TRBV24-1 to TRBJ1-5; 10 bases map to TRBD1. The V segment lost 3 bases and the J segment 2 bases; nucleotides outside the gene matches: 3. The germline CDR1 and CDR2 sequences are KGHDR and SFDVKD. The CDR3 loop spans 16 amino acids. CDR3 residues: CATSDAGTGGNQPQHF. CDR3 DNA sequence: TGTGCCACCAGTGATGCCGGGACAGGGGGCAATCAGCCCCAGCATTTT.